This TCR beta chain was recovered during a study of blood T cell repertoires in COVID-19. V was pared by 5 bases and J by 5 bases, with 11 bases of the junction left unmatched. CDR1 and CDR2 from the germline V gene are SGHRS and YFSETQ. The length of the CDR3 is 15 residues. Here immunoSEQ multiplex PCR was the method, and the copy in TCRdb shows in-frame clones only, minus some. Of a few hundred thousand clones listed, approximately 82% are singletons. The study recruited people aged about 18 to 95 years across approximately 25 US areas. The study counted Cohort 3 donors as recovered given two negative PCRs, clearance, or symptom resolution.

The material sequenced was PBMCs or T cells enriched from blood (not recorded which). This chain connects TRBV5-1 to TRBJ2-5; TRBD2 matches at 8 bases. The sequence derives from a man in his forties who had recovered from COVID-19. The CDR3 is CASRKLAATQETQYF. The CDR3 nucleotides are TGCGCCAGCAGGAAACTAGCGGCGACCCAGGAGACCCAGTACTTC.